The clone carrying this TCR beta chain was detected many times. V shed 6 bases, J shed 10 bases, and the junction held 7 bases outside the gene matches. CDR1 and CDR2 (germline): MNHEY, SVGAGI. CDR3 length: 14 amino acids. Sequenced by immunoSEQ multiplex PCR; TCRdb stores in-frame clones only, minus some. The data contain about 250,000 clones, 79% of them singletons. The sample is drawn from a study of blood T cell repertoires in COVID-19. Overall study: Sites in the United States, Italy and Spain provided acute and convalescent COVID-19 samples. Nucleic acid was either cDNA or gDNA, and it came from T cells, B-cell-depleted T cells, or PBMCs.

J is TRBJ1-6 and V is TRBV6-5; TRBD1 aligns across 9 bases. Sequencing was carried out using peripheral blood. The receptor was isolated from a woman aged 40-49 years with active or convalescent COVID-19. The CDR3 nucleotides are TGTGCCAGCAGCTCGGACAGGGGACGGTCACCCCTCCACTTT. This codes for CASSSDRGRSPLHF.